Listed below are T cell receptor beta chains from one sample, sequenced in a study of beta chain features in type 1 diabetes. Assay used: immunoSEQ multiplex PCR; TCRdb lists only in-frame clones, some missing. The sample lists about 220,000 clones, approximately 10% seen once, with 1% to 1.5% in the top ten. The sequencing sample was made of central memory CD4+ T cells from blood. The receptor source for this set is a man aged 18-30 years in good health. Both conserved end residues are part of each CDR3. Fields, in order: clone size, D gene, V gene, J gene, CDR3 protein, CDR3 DNA. A D gene is named only where the DNA matches it firmly. Where a row states a size, it is once, few, many or the class of an expanded clone; other rows omit it.

>few|NA|TRBV7-9|TRBJ2-3
CASSLAGRTDTQYF
TGTGCCAGCAGCTTAGCCGGCCGGACAGATACGCAGTATTTT
>few|NA|TRBV7-2|TRBJ1-4
CASRRRQGTNEKLFF
TGTGCCAGCAGACGCCGCCAGGGCACTAATGAAAAACTGTTTTTT
>NA|NA|TRBV11-1|TRBJ2-1
CASSFRSRGPYNEQFF
TGTGCCAGCAGCTTTCGTAGCAGGGGACCTTACAATGAGCAGTTCTTC
>NA|NA|TRBV2|TRBJ1-5
CASSEMVSNQPQHF
TGTGCCAGCAGTGAGATGGTTAGCAATCAGCCCCAGCATTTT
>NA|NA|TRBV7-2|TRBJ2-7
CASTPRAGQAYEQYF
TGTGCCAGCACCCCACGGGCGGGCCAGGCCTACGAGCAGTACTTC
>few|NA|TRBV5-5|TRBJ2-7
CASSLGTVSSYEQYF
TGTGCCAGCAGCTTGGGGACCGTCAGCTCCTACGAGCAGTACTTC
>many|NA|TRBV28|TRBJ1-2
CASSPGGSGYTF
TGTGCCAGCAGTCCCGGGGGCTCGGGCTACACCTTC
>NA|TRBD1|TRBV7-9|TRBJ2-5
CASSLGTGVLETQYF
TGTGCCAGCAGCTTAGGGACAGGGGTTTTGGAGACCCAGTACTTC
>few|NA|TRBV5-1|TRBJ2-7
CASSLIPGSYEQYF
TGCGCCAGCAGCTTGATTCCGGGATCCTACGAGCAGTACTTC
>NA|TRBD2|TRBV9|TRBJ2-1
CASSVSLAGTYNEQFF
TGTGCCAGCAGCGTATCCCTAGCGGGTACCTACAATGAGCAGTTCTTC
>many|TRBD2|TRBV2|TRBJ2-1
CASSEEPSGSYNEQFF
TGTGCCAGCAGTGAAGAACCGAGCGGGAGCTACAATGAGCAGTTCTTC
>few|NA|TRBV2|TRBJ2-1
CASRGAGYEQFF
TGTGCCAGCCGTGGTGCGGGGTATGAGCAGTTCTTC
>NA|NA|TRBV5-1|TRBJ2-1
CASSLLGANSYNEQFF
TGCGCCAGCAGCTTGCTTGGAGCTAACTCCTACAATGAGCAGTTCTTC
>few|NA|TRBV9|TRBJ2-5
CASSSRQAGETQYF
TGTGCCAGCAGCAGCAGACAAGCCGGAGAGACCCAGTACTTC
>NA|NA|TRBV25-1|TRBJ1-4
CASTPGPREKLFF
TGTGCCAGCACTCCGGGACCGAGGGAAAAACTGTTTTTT
>many|TRBD1|TRBV29-1|TRBJ2-5
CSVAGGQETQYF
TGCAGCGTTGCAGGGGGCCAAGAGACCCAGTACTTC
>NA|NA|TRBV4-2|TRBJ1-6
CASSQEVNSPLHF
TGTGCCAGCAGCCAAGAAGTAAATTCACCCCTCCACTTT
>few|NA|TRBV5-4|TRBJ2-4
CASSLAGIPTGEDIQYF
TGTGCCAGCAGCTTAGCTGGCATTCCTACAGGGGAGGACATTCAGTACTTC
>NA|NA|TRBV7-2|TRBJ2-3
CASSLDAGTDTQYF
TGTGCCAGCAGCTTAGACGCGGGCACAGATACGCAGTATTTT
>NA|TRBD1|TRBV27|TRBJ1-5
CASKGQGEGQPQHF
TGTGCCAGCAAGGGACAGGGGGAAGGTCAGCCCCAGCATTTT
>few|NA|TRBV15|TRBJ1-3
CATSRLGRAGNTIYF
TGTGCCACCAGCAGACTAGGCAGAGCCGGAAACACCATATATTTT
>few|NA|TRBV6-4|TRBJ2-1
CASSVVGMVGSYNEQFF
TGTGCCAGCAGTGTAGTGGGTATGGTGGGCTCCTACAATGAGCAGTTCTTC
>NA|TRBD2|TRBV7-2|TRBJ2-5
CASSLALVAGLETQYF
TGTGCCAGCAGCTTAGCGTTGGTAGCGGGCTTGGAGACCCAGTACTTC
>NA|TRBD1|TRBV7-2|TRBJ2-5
CASSLNRGRETQYF
TGTGCCAGCAGCTTAAACAGGGGTCGTGAGACCCAGTACTTC
>few|NA|TRBV5-1|TRBJ2-1
CASSQGTYNEQFF
TGCGCCAGCAGCCAAGGGACTTACAATGAGCAGTTCTTC
>NA|NA|TRBV19|TRBJ1-1
CASSMGGGVDTEAFF
TGTGCCAGTAGTATGGGCGGAGGGGTGGACACTGAAGCTTTCTTT
>few|TRBD1|TRBV5-1|TRBJ2-7
CASSFSTGTGDTEQYF
TGCGCCAGCAGCTTCAGCACCGGGACAGGGGACACCGAGCAGTACTTC